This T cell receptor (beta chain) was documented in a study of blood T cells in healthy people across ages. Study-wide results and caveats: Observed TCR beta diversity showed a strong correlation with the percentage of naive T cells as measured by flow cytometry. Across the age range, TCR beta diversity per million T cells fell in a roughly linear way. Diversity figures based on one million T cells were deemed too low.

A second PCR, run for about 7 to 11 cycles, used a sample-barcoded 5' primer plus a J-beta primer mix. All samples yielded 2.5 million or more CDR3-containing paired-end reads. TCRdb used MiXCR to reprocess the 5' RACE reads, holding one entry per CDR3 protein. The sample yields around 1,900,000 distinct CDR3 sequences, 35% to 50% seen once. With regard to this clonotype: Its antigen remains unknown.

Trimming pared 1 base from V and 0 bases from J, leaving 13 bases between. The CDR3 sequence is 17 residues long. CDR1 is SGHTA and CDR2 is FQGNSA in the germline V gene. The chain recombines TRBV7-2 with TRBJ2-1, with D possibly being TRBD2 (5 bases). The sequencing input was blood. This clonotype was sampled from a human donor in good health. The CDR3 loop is CASSLVGSGSSYNEQFF. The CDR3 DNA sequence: TGTGCCAGCAGCTTAGTGGGTTCGGGGAGCTCCTACAATGAGCAGTTCTTC.